The 3 T cell receptor beta chains below all came from one sample that was sequenced in a study of OX40 agonist ivuxolimab in advanced cancers. Sequenced by immunoSEQ multiplex PCR; TCRdb stores in-frame clones only, minus some. Of 5,100 or so clones listed, roughly three fifths are singletons. The sample here was CD4+ or CD8+ T cells sorted from blood, taken in a trial of the OX40 agonist ivuxolimab. Source of these receptors: an adult with an advanced solid tumor such as melanoma, head and neck, liver or kidney cancer.

This clone came up a few times. The gene calls are TRBV28 and TRBJ2-5; 9 nucleotides agree with TRBD1. The CDR3 extends over 16 amino acids. Looked up from germline, CDR1 is MDHEN and CDR2 is SYDVKM. The junction had 10 bases not matched to a gene; V was cut back by 7 bases and J by 1 base. CDR3 coding DNA: TGTGCCAGCACCCCTAGGGAACAGGGGGCCCAAGAGACCCAGTACTTC. It yields the protein CASTPREQGAQETQYF.

This sequence joins TRBV6-5 and TRBJ2-7, with a tentative D call TRBD1 (7 bases). CDR1 and CDR2 (germline): MNHEY, SVGAGI. CDR3 length: 15 residues. The V gene lost 0 bases and the J gene lost 5 bases, with 14 bases spanning the gap. DNA for the CDR3: TGTGCCAGCAGTTACTCGAGGCAGGGGGGTGACGAGCAGTACTTC. Its protein product is CASSYSRQGGDEQYF.

Only a few counts were recorded for this clone. This chain joins TRBV28 and TRBJ1-2; D is unresolved. CDR3 length equals 14 residues. Trimming pared 5 bases from V and 9 bases from J, leaving 19 bases between. Germline CDR1 is MDHEN and CDR2 is SYDVKM. CDR3 nucleotides: TGTGCCAGCAGTCCTACAGAGTCCTATGGAAGCTACACCTTC. Translated: CASSPTESYGSYTF.